The rows below give T cell receptor beta chains drawn from one sample of a study of T-cell reconstitution after alpha-beta-depleted transplantation in children. TCRdb recomputed calls from the PCR reads with MiXCR, one row per CDR3 protein. The sample consists of 300,000 to 350,000 distinct CDR3 sequences, more than 20% of them appearing once. The sample was PBMCs, mostly from graft donor cells, taken 180 days after TCRalphabeta/CD19-depleted stem cell transplant. Source of these receptors: a male patient younger than 18 who had a stem cell transplant for acute lymphoblastic leukemia, so the T cells may come from the graft donor. CDR3s include the opening cysteine and the closing phenylalanine or tryptophan. A D gene is named only where the DNA matches it firmly. A row's size may be missing; if present it is once, few, many or a size class.

TGTGCCAGCAGAAGGGGACTAGCGGGAGGGACGCGCGAGGGTGAGCAGTTCTTC	CASRRGLAGGTREGEQFF	TRBJ2-1	few	TRBV6-1	TRBD2
TGTGCCAGCAGCTTGAGCGGGAGGGCCACAGATACGCAGTATTTT	CASSLSGRATDTQYF	TRBJ2-3	NA	TRBV5-6	TRBD2
TGTGCCAGCAGCCATGGGACGGGGAGCTCCTACGAGCAGTACTTC	CASSHGTGSSYEQYF	TRBJ2-7	NA	TRBV5-6	NA
TGTGCCAGCAGCCCAGCGGGCCACAATGAGCAGTTCTTC	CASSPAGHNEQFF	TRBJ2-1	NA	TRBV7-3	NA
TGTGCCAGTAACCCTGGTGGGTTGTCCTGGACAGGGGGGTCCTACATTGAGCAGTTCTTC	CASNPGGLSWTGGSYIEQFF	TRBJ2-1	NA	TRBV7-3	TRBD1
TGTGCCAGCAGTATGACTAGCGGGGCTTACAATGAGCAGTTCTTC	CASSMTSGAYNEQFF	TRBJ2-1	NA	TRBV11-2	TRBD2
TGTGCCAGCAGTTCCCCGCTCGCGGGCCAGAACGAGCAGTACTTC	CASSSPLAGQNEQYF	TRBJ2-7	few	TRBV6-5	NA
TGCAGTGCTAGGGCTCACAGGGGGCGGTACAATGAGCAGTTCTTC	CSARAHRGRYNEQFF	TRBJ2-1	NA	TRBV20-1	TRBD1
TGTGCCAGCAGCAGAGACCGTTCAGGAAACACCATATATTTT	CASSRDRSGNTIYF	TRBJ1-3	few	TRBV7-6	NA
TGTGCCAGCAGCTTTGGGACAGCCTACTCTGGGGCCAACGTCCTGACTTTC	CASSFGTAYSGANVLTF	TRBJ2-6	NA	TRBV7-6	TRBD1
TGTGCCAGCAGCGTATTCCCTAGCGGAGACACCGGGGAGCTGTTTTTT	CASSVFPSGDTGELFF	TRBJ2-2	few	TRBV9	TRBD2
TGTGCCAGCAGCTTGGCTCCTAGGGTCGAGCAGTACTTC	CASSLAPRVEQYF	TRBJ2-7	few	TRBV5-6	NA
TGTGCCAGCAGCTTCCAAAAAGGACTCACTGAAGCTTTCTTT	CASSFQKGLTEAFF	TRBJ1-1	few	TRBV11-2	NA
TGCGCCAGCAGCTTGGTAGACGGGAGGGCGACAGATACGCAGTATTTT	CASSLVDGRATDTQYF	TRBJ2-3	NA	TRBV5-1	TRBD2
TGTGCCAGCAGCCCTAGGGGGGGAGATTTGTACGAGCAGTACTTC	CASSPRGGDLYEQYF	TRBJ2-7	few	TRBV6-1	NA
TGCAGCGTTGAGGTGCTAGCGGGAGTCACCTTTTCCTACAATGAGCAGTTCTTC	CSVEVLAGVTFSYNEQFF	TRBJ2-1	NA	TRBV29-1	TRBD2
TGTGCCAGCAGCCACCTTAACTATGGCTACCCCTTC	CASSHLNYGYPF	TRBJ1-2	NA	TRBV3-1	NA
TGTGCCACCAGTGATCCCACCCTAGCGGCGGACAATGAGCAGTTCTTC	CATSDPTLAADNEQFF	TRBJ2-1	NA	TRBV24-1	TRBD2
TGTGCCAGCAGACCTTACGGACAGGGTCGGGAGACCCAGTACTTC	CASRPYGQGRETQYF	TRBJ2-5	NA	TRBV28	TRBD1
TGTGCCAGCAGCTACGACAGGGGGACCGGCTACACCTTC	CASSYDRGTGYTF	TRBJ1-2	few	TRBV6-5	TRBD1
TGTGCCACCAGTGATCCGACTAGGGGGTTCGAGCAGTACTTC	CATSDPTRGFEQYF	TRBJ2-7	NA	TRBV24-1	NA
TGCAATGCTCGTCCGGTGCGGGGGAATTCACCCCTCCACTTT	CNARPVRGNSPLHF	TRBJ1-6	NA	TRBV20-1	NA
TGTGCCAGCAGTTTAGTGGACTATCGGCGGAACACCGGGGAGCTGTTTTTT	CASSLVDYRRNTGELFF	TRBJ2-2	few	TRBV12-3/TRBV12-4	NA
TGTGCCAGCACCGACCGACAGGGCAATCAGCCCCAGCATTTT	CASTDRQGNQPQHF	TRBJ1-5	many	TRBV12-3/TRBV12-4	NA
TGTGCCAGCAGCCCTGCAGTGGTCCTCATTCGATCCACAGATACGCAGTATTTT	CASSPAVVLIRSTDTQYF	TRBJ2-3	few	TRBV28	NA
TGTGCCAGCAGCTTAGGTGTGACTAGCGGGCACCAAGAGACCCAGTACTTC	CASSLGVTSGHQETQYF	TRBJ2-5	NA	TRBV11-2	TRBD2
TGCGCCAGCAGCCCCGACAGGGGCTACTCCTACAATGAGCAGTTCTTC	CASSPDRGYSYNEQFF	TRBJ2-1	few	TRBV5-1	TRBD1
TGTGCCAGCTCAGTGGGACAGGGAGGAGACGAGCAGTACTTC	CASSVGQGGDEQYF	TRBJ2-7	NA	TRBV18	TRBD1
TGTGCCAGCAGTTTAAGGGGGCATGAGCAGTTCTTC	CASSLRGHEQFF	TRBJ2-1	NA	TRBV27	TRBD1
TGCAGTGCTAGAAACCTAGCGGGCCCAGATACGCAGTATTTT	CSARNLAGPDTQYF	TRBJ2-3	NA	TRBV20-1	TRBD2
TGCAGTGCTTGGGCGGCTAGCGGGAGGGTTGAGCAGTTCTTC	CSAWAASGRVEQFF	TRBJ2-1	once	TRBV20-1	TRBD2
TGTGCCAGCAGCTTAGAGAATTCGGTCTTAGAAGCTTTCTTT	CASSLENSVLEAFF	TRBJ1-1	NA	TRBV11-2	NA
TGTGCCAGCAGTTTCCCCGGTGGGGCTCAGTACTTC	CASSFPGGAQYF	TRBJ2-5	NA	TRBV6-1	NA
TGTGCCATCAGTGAGGAGGTGAGTCTTGCCTACGAGCAGTACTTC	CAISEEVSLAYEQYF	TRBJ2-7	NA	TRBV10-3	NA
TGTGCCAGCAGTTCTGACAGGGTAGGGGAGACCCAGTACTTC	CASSSDRVGETQYF	TRBJ2-5	NA	TRBV6-5	TRBD1
TGTGCCAGCAGCCAAGACTTCCACTCTTGGAATGAGCAGTTCTTC	CASSQDFHSWNEQFF	TRBJ2-1	NA	TRBV14	NA
TGTGCCAGCAGTACCTTACCAATACTATTTAGCGGGAGAAGGCCCGGGGCCAACGTCCTGACTTTC	CASSTLPILFSGRRPGANVLTF	TRBJ2-6	few	TRBV6-2/TRBV6-3	TRBD2
TGTGCCATCAGATCGACCACACGACCCCTGGCTAATGAAAAACTGTTTTTT	CAIRSTTRPLANEKLFF	TRBJ1-4	few	TRBV10-3	NA